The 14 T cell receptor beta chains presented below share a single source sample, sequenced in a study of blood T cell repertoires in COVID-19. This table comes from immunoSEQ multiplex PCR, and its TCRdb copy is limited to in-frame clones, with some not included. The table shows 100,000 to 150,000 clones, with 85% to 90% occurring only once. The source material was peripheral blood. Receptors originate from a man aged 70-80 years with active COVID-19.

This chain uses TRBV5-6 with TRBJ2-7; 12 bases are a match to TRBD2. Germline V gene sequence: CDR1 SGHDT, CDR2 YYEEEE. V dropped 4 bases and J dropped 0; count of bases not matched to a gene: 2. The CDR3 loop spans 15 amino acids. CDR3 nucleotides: TGTGCCAGCAGCCAGACTAGCGGGAGCTCCTACGAGCAGTACTTC. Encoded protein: CASSQTSGSSYEQYF.

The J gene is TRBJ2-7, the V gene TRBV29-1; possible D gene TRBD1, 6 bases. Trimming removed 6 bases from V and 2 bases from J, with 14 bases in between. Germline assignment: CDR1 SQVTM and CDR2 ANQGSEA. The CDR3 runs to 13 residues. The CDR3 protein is CSVETGIPYEQYF. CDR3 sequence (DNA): TGCAGCGTCGAGACAGGCATACCCTACGAGCAGTACTTC.

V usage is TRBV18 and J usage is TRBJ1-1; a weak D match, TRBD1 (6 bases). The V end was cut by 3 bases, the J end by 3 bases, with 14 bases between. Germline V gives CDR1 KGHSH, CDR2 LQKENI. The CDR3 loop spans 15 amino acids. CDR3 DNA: TGTGCCAGCTCACCCAAGAGGGGGGGGGACACTGAAGCTTTCTTT. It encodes CASSPKRGGDTEAFF.

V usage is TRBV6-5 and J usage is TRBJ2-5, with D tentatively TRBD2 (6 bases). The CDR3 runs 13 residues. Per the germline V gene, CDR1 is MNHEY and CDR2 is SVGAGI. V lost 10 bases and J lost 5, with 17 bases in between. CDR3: CATSWDSSETQYF. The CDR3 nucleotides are TGTGCCACCTCTTGGGACTCCTCGGAGACCCAGTACTTC.

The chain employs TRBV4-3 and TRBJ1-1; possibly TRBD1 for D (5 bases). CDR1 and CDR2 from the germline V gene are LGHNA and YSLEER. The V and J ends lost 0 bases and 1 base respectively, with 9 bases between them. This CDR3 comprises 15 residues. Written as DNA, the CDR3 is TGCGCCAGCAGCCAAGATACAGGCGGGAACACTGAAGCTTTCTTT. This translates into CASSQDTGGNTEAFF.

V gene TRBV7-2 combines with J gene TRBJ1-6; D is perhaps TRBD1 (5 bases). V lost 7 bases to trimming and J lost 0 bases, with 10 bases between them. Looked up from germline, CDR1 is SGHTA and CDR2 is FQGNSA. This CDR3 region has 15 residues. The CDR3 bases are TGTGCCAGCAACCGACAGAGCTCCTATAATTCACCCCTCCACTTT. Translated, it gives CASNRQSSYNSPLHF. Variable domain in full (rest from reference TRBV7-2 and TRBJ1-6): GAGVSQSPSNKVTEKGKDVELRCDPISGHTALYWYRQSLGQGLEFLIYFQGNSAPDKSGLPSDRFSAERTGGSVSTLTIQRTQQEDSAVYLCASNRQSSYNSPLHFGNGTRLTVT.

The CDR3 reads CASSTTSGSHNEQFF. In DNA, the CDR3 is TGTGCCAGCAGCACGACTAGCGGGTCCCACAATGAGCAGTTCTTC. This chain joins TRBV6-4 and TRBJ2-1, with 10 bases identical to TRBD2. Germline loops: CDR1 MRHNA, CDR2 SNTAGT. The CDR3 sequence is 15 residues long. Trimming at V came to 6 bases and at J to 5 bases, leaving 7 bases not matched to a gene.

The CDR3 region has the DNA TGTGCCAGCAGTGAACGTATAGGGGGTCAGCCCCAGCATTTT. It yields the protein CASSERIGGQPQHF. The chain carries TRBV6-1 and TRBJ1-5; the D gene is possibly TRBD1 (6 bases). Germline V gene sequence: CDR1 MNHNS, CDR2 SASEGT. Trimming pared 2 bases from V and 6 bases from J, leaving 11 bases between. This CDR3 has 14 residues.

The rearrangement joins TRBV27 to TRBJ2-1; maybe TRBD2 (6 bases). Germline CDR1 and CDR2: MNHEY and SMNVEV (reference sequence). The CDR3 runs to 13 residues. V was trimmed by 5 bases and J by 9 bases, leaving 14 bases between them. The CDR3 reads CASSNTRRGEQFF. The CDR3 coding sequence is TGTGCCAGCAGTAATACTAGGCGGGGTGAGCAGTTCTTC.

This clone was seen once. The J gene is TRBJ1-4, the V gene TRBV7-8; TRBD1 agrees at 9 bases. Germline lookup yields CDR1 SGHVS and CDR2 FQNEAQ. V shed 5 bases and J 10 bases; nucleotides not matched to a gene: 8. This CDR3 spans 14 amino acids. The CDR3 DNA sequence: TGTGCCAGCAGCACACCGGGACAGGGCGTAAAACTGTTTTTT. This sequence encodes CASSTPGQGVKLFF. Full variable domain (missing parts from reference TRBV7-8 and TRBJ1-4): GAGVSQSPRYKVAKRGQDVALRCDPISGHVSLFWYQQALGQGPEFLTYFQNEAQLDKSGLPSDRFFAERPEGSVSTLKIQRTQQEDSAVYLCASSTPGQGVKLFFGSGTQLSVL.

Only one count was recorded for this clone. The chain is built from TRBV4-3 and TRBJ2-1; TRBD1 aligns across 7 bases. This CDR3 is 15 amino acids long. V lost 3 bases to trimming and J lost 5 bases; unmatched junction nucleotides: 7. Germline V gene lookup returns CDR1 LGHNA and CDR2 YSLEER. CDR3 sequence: CASSQGYRGDNEQFF. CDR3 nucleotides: TGCGCCAGCAGCCAGGGCTACAGGGGTGACAATGAGCAGTTCTTC.

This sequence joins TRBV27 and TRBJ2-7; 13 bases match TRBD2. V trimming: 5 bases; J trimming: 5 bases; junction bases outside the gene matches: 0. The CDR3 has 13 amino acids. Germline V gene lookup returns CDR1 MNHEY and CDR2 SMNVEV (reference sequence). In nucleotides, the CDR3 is TGTGCCAGCAGTGGACTAGCGGGAGACGAGCAGTACTTC. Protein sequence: CASSGLAGDEQYF.

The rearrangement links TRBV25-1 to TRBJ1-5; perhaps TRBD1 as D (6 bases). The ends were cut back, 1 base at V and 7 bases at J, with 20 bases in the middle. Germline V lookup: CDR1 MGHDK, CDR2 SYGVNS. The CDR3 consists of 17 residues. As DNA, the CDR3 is TGTGCCAGCAGTGAATTAGTCCCACGGCAGGGGCAACAGCCCCAGCATTTT. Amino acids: CASSELVPRQGQQPQHF. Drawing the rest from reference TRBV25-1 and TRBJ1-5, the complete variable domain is EADIYQTPRYLVIGTGKKITLECSQTMGHDKMYWYQQDPGMELHLIHYSYGVNSTEKGDLSSESTVSRIRTEHFPLTLESARPSHTSQYLCASSELVPRQGQQPQHFGDGTRLSIL.

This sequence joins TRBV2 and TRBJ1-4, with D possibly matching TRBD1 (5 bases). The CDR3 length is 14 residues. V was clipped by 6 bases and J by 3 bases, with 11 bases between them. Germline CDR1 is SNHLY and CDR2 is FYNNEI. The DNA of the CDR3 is TGTGCCAGCAGGCCGGGACTTGCTAATGAAAAACTGTTTTTT. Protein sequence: CASRPGLANEKLFF.